The 20 T cell receptor beta chains below were found in one sample sequenced in a study of blood T cells in healthy people across ages. Combining a sample-barcoded 5' primer with a J-beta primer mix, a second PCR ran for 7 to 11 cycles. A single record per CDR3 protein comes from TCRdb applying MiXCR to the 5' RACE reads. This table holds about 810,000 distinct CDR3 sequences, approximately 35% found once. Material: blood. The receptors here all came from a man aged 18 to 29 in good health.

V usage is TRBV12-3 or TRBV12-4 and J usage is TRBJ2-3; weak D call: TRBD2 (6 bases). The CDR3 consists of 15 residues. V gave up 4 bases and J gave up 4 bases, with 15 bases separating them. CDR3 protein: CASSSPGREADTQYF. The CDR3 bases are TGTGCCAGCAGTTCTCCGGGCAGGGAGGCAGATACGCAGTATTTT.

The chain combines TRBV7-2 with TRBJ2-1; D uncertain. Trimming left V 6 bases short and J 8 bases short, with 17 bases between. The CDR3 sequence is 14 residues long. CDR1 and CDR2 from the germline V gene are SGHTA and FQGNSA. The CDR3 loop is CASRVGSGYHEQFF. The CDR3 DNA is TGTGCCAGCAGGGTTGGGTCAGGATACCATGAGCAGTTCTTC.

The CDR3 spells CAWSVTGSYGNEQFF. CDR3 nucleotide sequence: TGTGCCTGGAGTGTAACAGGGTCCTACGGCAATGAGCAGTTCTTC. This chain uses TRBV30 with TRBJ2-1; tentatively, D is TRBD1 (6 bases). The V end lost 0 bases, the J end lost 6 bases, and 15 bases lay between the germline ends. This CDR3 contains 15 residues. The germline CDR1 and CDR2 sequences are GTSNPN and SVGIG (reference sequence).

This rearrangement joins TRBV20-1 to TRBJ2-1; 7 bases are shared with TRBD2. The CDR3 loop spans 17 amino acids. After removal of 2 bases from V and 4 bases from J, the junction contained 14 bases not matched to a gene. Germline lookup yields CDR1 DFQATT and CDR2 SNEGSKA (reference sequence). CDR3 coding DNA: TGCAGTGCTAGACCTGGGGTTGGACGAGCGGGGTACAATGAGCAGTTCTTC. This sequence encodes CSARPGVGRAGYNEQFF.

The chain is built from TRBV7-9 and TRBJ2-7, with D uncertain. Trimming removed 4 bases at V and 7 bases at J, with 17 bases between. The CDR3 has 14 amino acids. Per germline, CDR1 SEHNR and CDR2 FQNEAQ (reference sequence). The CDR3 spells CASSSEMHTAEQYF. CDR3 bases: TGTGCCAGCAGCTCGGAGATGCACACAGCTGAGCAGTACTTC.

The table lists this clonotype with a count of one. The genes are TRBV5-5 and TRBJ1-5, with 8 nucleotides matching TRBD1. The J segment lost 4 bases and the V segment lost 4 bases, leaving 7 bases of the junction unmatched. CDR3 size: 15 residues. Germline CDR1 reads SGHKS; CDR2 reads YYEKEE (reference sequence). The CDR3, as DNA: TGTGCCAGCAGCCAGACGGACAGGGAGAATCAGCCCCAGCATTTT. This gives the protein CASSQTDRENQPQHF.

This chain links TRBV9 with TRBJ2-7, with 8 bases aligning to TRBD2. The J segment lost 6 bases and the V segment lost 4 bases, leaving 9 bases of the junction unmatched. The length of the CDR3 is 14 residues. CDR1 is SGDLS, CDR2 YYNGEE, per germline. CDR3 loop: CASSPGAGVAEQYF. CDR3 in DNA: TGTGCCAGCAGCCCTGGAGCGGGAGTAGCCGAGCAGTACTTC.

V is TRBV7-3 and J is TRBJ2-2; no clear D gene. Germline V gene lookup returns CDR1 SGHTA and CDR2 FQGTGA. The V end was cut by 5 bases, the J end by 1 base, with 8 bases between. This CDR3 has 14 amino acids. CDR3 DNA: TGTGCCAGCAGCCCCCAGCGGAACACCGGGGAGCTGTTTTTT. This sequence encodes CASSPQRNTGELFF.

The V and J genes are TRBV7-2 and TRBJ2-3, with 8 bases fitting TRBD1. CDR1 SGHTA and CDR2 FQGNSA come from the germline V gene. The CDR3 sequence is 15 residues long. V lost 5 bases, J lost 4 bases, and 8 bases stayed unmatched. CDR3 in amino acids: CASSKGDRGSDTQYF. CDR3 bases: TGTGCCAGCAGCAAGGGCGACAGGGGCTCAGATACGCAGTATTTT.

This rearrangement joins TRBV7-6 to TRBJ2-6, with TRBD1 identical over 7 bases. Per germline, CDR1 SGHVS and CDR2 FNYEAQ. Trimming removed 5 bases from V and 10 bases from J; junction bases left unmatched: 5. The CDR3 runs to 13 residues. CDR3 loop: CASSDRDGNVLTF. CDR3 bases: TGTGCCAGCAGCGACAGGGACGGAAACGTCCTGACTTTC.

V is TRBV4-2 and J is TRBJ2-2; 7 nucleotides agree with TRBD1. Germline values: CDR1 LGHNA, CDR2 YNFKEQ. The V gene end was trimmed by 3 bases and the J gene end by 6 bases; junction bases not matched to a gene: 7. This CDR3 has 15 amino acids. The CDR3 is CASSHPDRAPGELFF. The CDR3 bases are TGTGCCAGCAGCCACCCCGACAGGGCGCCCGGGGAGCTGTTTTTT.

This chain connects TRBV15 to TRBJ1-5; the D gene is possibly TRBD1 (6 bases). V dropped 2 bases and J dropped 3 bases, with 11 bases sitting between them. The CDR3 length is 15 residues. In germline, CDR1 is LNHNV, CDR2 YYDKDF (reference sequence). This chain's CDR3 is CATSRTDRLNQPQHF. The CDR3 coding sequence is TGTGCCACCAGCAGAACCGACAGGCTCAATCAGCCCCAGCATTTT. Variable domain in full (rest from reference TRBV15 and TRBJ1-5): DAMVIQNPRYQVTQFGKPVTLSCSQTLNHNVMYWYQQKSSQAPKLLFHYYDKDFNNEADTPDNFQSRRPNTSFCFLDIRSPGLGDTAMYLCATSRTDRLNQPQHFGDGTRLSIL.

The chain employs TRBV5-6 and TRBJ2-4; 7 positions match TRBD1. J was trimmed by 3 bases and V by 5 bases; bases with no gene match: 11. The CDR3 is made up of 16 amino acids. From germline, CDR1 is SGHDT and CDR2 YYEEEE. The CDR3 DNA reads as TGTGCCAGCAGTCAAACAGGGGATGGAGACAAAAACATTCAGTACTTC. It is translated as CASSQTGDGDKNIQYF.

V gene TRBV20-1 combines with J gene TRBJ1-1; TRBD1 aligns across 7 bases. The ends lost 1 base at V and 5 bases at J; junction bases unmatched: 4. The V gene's germline CDR1 is DFQATT and CDR2 SNEGSKA (reference sequence). This CDR3 spans 13 amino acids. This chain's CDR3 is CSARAPGGTEAFF. The CDR3 region has the DNA TGCAGTGCTAGAGCCCCAGGGGGAACTGAAGCTTTCTTT.

Many counts were recorded for this clonotype. Just one base apart from a much larger clone, this may be a read error. This chain joins TRBV6-5 and TRBJ1-2; the match to TRBD1 covers 7 bases. Germline-derived CDR1 and CDR2 are MNHEY and SVGAGI. The trim removed 7 bases at V and 4 bases at J, leaving 6 bases unmatched. There are 13 residues in the CDR3. As DNA, the CDR3 is TGTGCCAGCACAAGCACAGGGGCCTATGGCTACACCTTC. It encodes CASTSTGAYGYTF.

This clonotype was observed a handful of times. This chain uses TRBV7-8 with TRBJ1-2, with D unclear. Germline V gene data show CDR1 as SGHVS and CDR2 as FQNEAQ. The CDR3 runs to 13 residues. The ends were cut back, 3 bases at V and 6 bases at J, with 11 bases in the middle. As DNA, the CDR3 is TGTGCCAGCAGCTTGGGCGAATGGCATGGCTACACCTTC. This encodes CASSLGEWHGYTF.

This sequence joins TRBV27 and TRBJ2-1; tentatively, D is TRBD1 (6 bases). The V end was cut by 5 bases, the J end by 7 bases, with 12 bases between. The CDR3 contains 13 residues. CDR1 and CDR2 (germline): MNHEY, SMNVEV (reference sequence). The CDR3 protein is CASSPITGNEQFF. CDR3 bases: TGTGCCAGCAGTCCAATCACAGGGAATGAGCAGTTCTTC.

This chain links TRBV5-1 with TRBJ2-1; 9 bases match TRBD2. The ends lost 0 bases at V and 3 bases at J; junction bases unmatched: 4. The CDR3 is 16 amino acids. Germline V gives CDR1 SGHRS, CDR2 YFSETQ. For the CDR3, the DNA is TGCGCCAGCAGCTTGGAAGCTAGCGGGAACTACAATGAGCAGTTCTTC. Its translation: CASSLEASGNYNEQFF.

The CDR3: CASSRWVGLVGEQYF. The CDR3 bases are TGTGCCAGCAGTCGTTGGGTGGGACTAGTTGGCGAGCAGTACTTC. The chain couples TRBV12-3 or TRBV12-4 to TRBJ2-7; 8 bases fit TRBD2. The V and J ends lost 5 bases and 6 bases, in that order; junction bases with no gene match: 12. This CDR3 region has 15 residues.

This clonotype was detected only a few times. The V gene is TRBV20-1, the J gene TRBJ2-5, with 8 nucleotides matching TRBD2. J gave up 3 bases and V 2 bases, and 11 bases lay outside the gene matches. There are 16 residues in the CDR3. Germline values: CDR1 DFQATT, CDR2 SNEGSKA (reference sequence). CDR3 DNA: TGCAGTGCTAGACGGGCTAGCGGGCCTCCCGAAGAGACCCAGTACTTC. This translates into CSARRASGPPEETQYF.